What follows describes a single TCR beta chain. The antigen is unknown. The CDR3 runs to 14 residues. CDR1 and CDR2 from the germline V gene are SGHRS and YFSETQ. Trimming stripped 4 bases from V and 8 bases from J, with 16 bases between. This table comes from immunoSEQ multiplex PCR, and its TCRdb copy is limited to in-frame clones, with some not included. The sample lists some 180,000 clones, 86% occurring once. The sample belongs to a study of cytomegalovirus exposure and HLA in healthy donors. Study information: It was reported in a later analysis that the approximately 120 validation repertoires used the same platform as the approximately 650 first-cohort repertoires.

The study's findings and limits: Reports described diagnosis of cytomegalovirus status by the classifier as highly specific and sensitive. Clusters of TCRs from the first cohort tended to co-occur in the 130 or so validation repertoires (as a later analysis found). Cytomegalovirus-associated status was assigned to about 150 TCR beta chains.

What was sequenced was PBMCs. This TCR derives from a man in his thirties or forties in good health and CMV-seropositive. The chain links TRBV5-1 to TRBJ2-1; unclear D gene. In DNA, the CDR3 is TGCGCCAGCAGCGAGATAGGTTTCATCTATGAGCAGTTCTTC. Its translation is CASSEIGFIYEQFF.